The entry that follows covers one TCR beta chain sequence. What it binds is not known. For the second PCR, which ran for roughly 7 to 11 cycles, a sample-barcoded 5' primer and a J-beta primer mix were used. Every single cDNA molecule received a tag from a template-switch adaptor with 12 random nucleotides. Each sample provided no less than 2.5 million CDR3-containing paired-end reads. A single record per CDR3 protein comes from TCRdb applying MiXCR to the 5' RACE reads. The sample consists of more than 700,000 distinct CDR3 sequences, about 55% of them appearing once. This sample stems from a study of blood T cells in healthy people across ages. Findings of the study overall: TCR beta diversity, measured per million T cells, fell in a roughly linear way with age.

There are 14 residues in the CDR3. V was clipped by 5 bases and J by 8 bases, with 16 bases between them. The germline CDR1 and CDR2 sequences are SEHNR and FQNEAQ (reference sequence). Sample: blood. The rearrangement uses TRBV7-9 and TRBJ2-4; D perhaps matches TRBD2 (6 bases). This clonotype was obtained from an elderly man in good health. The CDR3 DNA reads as TGTGCCAGCAGCCGGGGGTGGGGAACAGACATTCAGTACTTC. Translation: CASSRGWGTDIQYF.